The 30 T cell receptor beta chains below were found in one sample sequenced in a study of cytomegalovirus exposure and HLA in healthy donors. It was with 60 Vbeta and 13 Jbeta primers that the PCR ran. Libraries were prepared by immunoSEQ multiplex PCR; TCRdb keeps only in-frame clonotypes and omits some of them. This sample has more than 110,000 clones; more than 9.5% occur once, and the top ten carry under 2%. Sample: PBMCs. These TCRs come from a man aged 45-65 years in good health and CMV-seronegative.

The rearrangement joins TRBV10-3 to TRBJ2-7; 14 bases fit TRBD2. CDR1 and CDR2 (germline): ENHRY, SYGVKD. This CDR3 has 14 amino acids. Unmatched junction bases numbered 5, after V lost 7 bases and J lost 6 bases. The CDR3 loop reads CAITGLAGVSEQYF. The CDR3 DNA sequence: TGTGCCATCACGGGACTAGCGGGAGTAAGCGAGCAGTACTTC.

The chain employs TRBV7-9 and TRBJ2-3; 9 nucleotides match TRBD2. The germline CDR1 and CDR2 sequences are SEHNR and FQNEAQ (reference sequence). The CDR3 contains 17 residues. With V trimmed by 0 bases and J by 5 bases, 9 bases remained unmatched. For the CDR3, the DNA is TGTGCCAGCAGCTTAGCGCCGGCGGGGGGGCGGGGAGATACGCAGTATTTT. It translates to CASSLAPAGGRGDTQYF.

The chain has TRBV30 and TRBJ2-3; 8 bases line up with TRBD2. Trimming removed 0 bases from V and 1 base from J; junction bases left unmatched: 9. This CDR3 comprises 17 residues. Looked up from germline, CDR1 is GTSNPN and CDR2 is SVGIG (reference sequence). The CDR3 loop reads CAWSVRGSSGRTDTQYF. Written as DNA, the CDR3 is TGTGCCTGGAGTGTAAGGGGGTCTAGCGGGCGCACAGATACGCAGTATTTT.

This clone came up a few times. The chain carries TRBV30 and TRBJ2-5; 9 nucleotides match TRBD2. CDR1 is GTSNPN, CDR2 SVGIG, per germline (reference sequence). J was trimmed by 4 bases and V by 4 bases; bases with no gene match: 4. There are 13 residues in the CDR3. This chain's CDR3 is CAWNKRGVETQYF. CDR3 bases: TGTGCCTGGAATAAGCGGGGGGTAGAGACCCAGTACTTC.

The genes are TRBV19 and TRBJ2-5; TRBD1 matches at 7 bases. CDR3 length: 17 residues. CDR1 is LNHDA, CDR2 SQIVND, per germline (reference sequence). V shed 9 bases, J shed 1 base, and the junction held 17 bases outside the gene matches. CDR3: CASLGGLRQGLQETQYF. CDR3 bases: TGTGCCAGCCTTGGAGGCCTCCGACAGGGTCTCCAAGAGACCCAGTACTTC. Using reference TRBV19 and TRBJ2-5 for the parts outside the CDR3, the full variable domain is DGGITQSPKYLFRKEGQNVTLSCEQNLNHDAMYWYRQDPGQGLRLIYYSQIVNDFQKGDIAEGYSVSREKKESFPLTVTSAQKNPTAFYLCASLGGLRQGLQETQYFGPGTRLLVL.

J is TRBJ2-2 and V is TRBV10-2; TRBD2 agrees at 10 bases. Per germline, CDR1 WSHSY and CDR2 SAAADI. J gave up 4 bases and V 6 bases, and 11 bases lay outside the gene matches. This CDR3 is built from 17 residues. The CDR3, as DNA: TGCGCCAGCAGCCGAGCCAGCGGGAGGGGGAGCACCGGGGAGCTGTTTTTT. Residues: CASSRASGRGSTGELFF.

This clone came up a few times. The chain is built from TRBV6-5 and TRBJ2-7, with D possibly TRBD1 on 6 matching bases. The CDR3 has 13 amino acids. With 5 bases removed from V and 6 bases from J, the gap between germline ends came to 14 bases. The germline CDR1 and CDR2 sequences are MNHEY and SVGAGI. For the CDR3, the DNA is TGTGCCAGCAGTGGGGGCCCGGCTGGCGAGCAGTACTTC. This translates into CASSGGPAGEQYF.

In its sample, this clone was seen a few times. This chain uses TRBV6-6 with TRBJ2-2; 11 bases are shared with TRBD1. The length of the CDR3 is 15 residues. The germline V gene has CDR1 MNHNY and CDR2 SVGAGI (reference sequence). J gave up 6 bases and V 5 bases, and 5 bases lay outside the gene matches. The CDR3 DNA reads TGTGCCAGCAGTAAAGGACAGGGGGCTTCCGGGGAGCTGTTTTTT. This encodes CASSKGQGASGELFF.

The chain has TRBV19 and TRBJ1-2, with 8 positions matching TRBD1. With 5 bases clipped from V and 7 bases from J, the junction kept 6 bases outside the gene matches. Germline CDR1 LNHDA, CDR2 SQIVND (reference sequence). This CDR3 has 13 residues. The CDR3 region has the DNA TGTGCCAGTAGTGCCAGGGGGCTGCTTGGCTACACCTTC. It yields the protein CASSARGLLGYTF. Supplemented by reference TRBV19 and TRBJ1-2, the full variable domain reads DGGITQSPKYLFRKEGQNVTLSCEQNLNHDAMYWYRQDPGQGLRLIYYSQIVNDFQKGDIAEGYSVSREKKESFPLTVTSAQKNPTAFYLCASSARGLLGYTFGSGTRLTVV.

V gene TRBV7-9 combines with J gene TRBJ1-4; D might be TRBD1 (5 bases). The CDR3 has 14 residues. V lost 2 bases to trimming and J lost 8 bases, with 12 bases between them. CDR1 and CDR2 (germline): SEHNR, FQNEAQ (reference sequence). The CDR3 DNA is TGTGCCAGCAGCTTAAATGGGGCACGGGAAAAACTGTTTTTT. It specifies CASSLNGAREKLFF.

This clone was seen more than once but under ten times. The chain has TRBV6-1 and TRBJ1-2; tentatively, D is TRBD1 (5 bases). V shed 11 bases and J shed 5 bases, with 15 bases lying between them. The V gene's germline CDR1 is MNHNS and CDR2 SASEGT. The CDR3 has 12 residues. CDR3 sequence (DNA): TGTGCCGGGGGGGGATCTCGGTATGGCTACACCTTC. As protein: CAGGGSRYGYTF.

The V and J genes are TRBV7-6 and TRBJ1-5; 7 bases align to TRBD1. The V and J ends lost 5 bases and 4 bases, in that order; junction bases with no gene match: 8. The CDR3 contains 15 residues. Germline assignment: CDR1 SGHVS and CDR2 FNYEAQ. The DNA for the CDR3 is TGTGCCAGCAGCCCCACATGGGGACAGAATCAGCCCCAGCATTTT. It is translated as CASSPTWGQNQPQHF.

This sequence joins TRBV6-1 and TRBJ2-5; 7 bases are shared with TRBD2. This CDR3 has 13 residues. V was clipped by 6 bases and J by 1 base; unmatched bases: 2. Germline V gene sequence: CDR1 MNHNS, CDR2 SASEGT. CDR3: CASRTSSQETQYF. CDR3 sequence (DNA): TGTGCCAGCAGGACTAGCAGCCAAGAGACCCAGTACTTC.

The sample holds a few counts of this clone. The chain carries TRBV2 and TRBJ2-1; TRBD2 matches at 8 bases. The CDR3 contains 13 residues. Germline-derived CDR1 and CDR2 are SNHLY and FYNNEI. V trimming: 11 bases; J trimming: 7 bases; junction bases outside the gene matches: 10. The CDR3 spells CAGKRELVNEQFF. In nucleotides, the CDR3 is TGTGCCGGAAAGCGGGAGTTAGTAAATGAGCAGTTCTTC.

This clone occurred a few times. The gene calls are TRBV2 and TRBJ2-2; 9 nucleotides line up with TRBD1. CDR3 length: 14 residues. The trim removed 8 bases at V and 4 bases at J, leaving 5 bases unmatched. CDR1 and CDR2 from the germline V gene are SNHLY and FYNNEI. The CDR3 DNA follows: TGTGCCAGCGTCGGACAGGGGATCACCGGGGAGCTGTTTTTT. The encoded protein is CASVGQGITGELFF.

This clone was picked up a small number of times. The CDR3, as DNA: TGTGCCAGCAGCTTAGCGGGGGGGCCGGGCACAGATACGCAGTATTTT. As protein: CASSLAGGPGTDTQYF. The chain recombines TRBV11-2 with TRBJ2-3; 8 bases align to TRBD2. CDR1 and CDR2 from the germline V gene are SGHAT and FQNNGV. V was clipped by 1 base and J by 1 base; unmatched bases: 4. The CDR3 has 16 residues.

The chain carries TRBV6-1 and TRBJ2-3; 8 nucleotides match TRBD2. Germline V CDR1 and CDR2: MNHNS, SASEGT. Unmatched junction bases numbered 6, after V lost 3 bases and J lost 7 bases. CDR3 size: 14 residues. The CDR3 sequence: CASSEGGGKNTQYF. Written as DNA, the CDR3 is TGTGCCAGCAGTGAGGGCGGGGGGAAAAATACGCAGTATTTT.

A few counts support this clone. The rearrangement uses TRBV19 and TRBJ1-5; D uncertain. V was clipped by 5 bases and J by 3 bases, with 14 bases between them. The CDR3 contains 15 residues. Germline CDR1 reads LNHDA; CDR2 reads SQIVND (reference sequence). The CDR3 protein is CASSGRGGFNQPQHF. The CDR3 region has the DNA TGTGCCAGTAGTGGACGGGGAGGGTTCAATCAGCCCCAGCATTTT. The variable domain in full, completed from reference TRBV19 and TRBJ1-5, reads DGGITQSPKYLFRKEGQNVTLSCEQNLNHDAMYWYRQDPGQGLRLIYYSQIVNDFQKGDIAEGYSVSREKKESFPLTVTSAQKNPTAFYLCASSGRGGFNQPQHFGDGTRLSIL.

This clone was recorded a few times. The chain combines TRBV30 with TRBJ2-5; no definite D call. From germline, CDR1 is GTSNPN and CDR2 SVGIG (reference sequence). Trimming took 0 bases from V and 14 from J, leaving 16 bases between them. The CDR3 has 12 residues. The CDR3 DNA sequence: TGTGCCTGGAGTGTAGCCGTCCCCCTCCTTTACTTC. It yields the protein CAWSVAVPLLYF.

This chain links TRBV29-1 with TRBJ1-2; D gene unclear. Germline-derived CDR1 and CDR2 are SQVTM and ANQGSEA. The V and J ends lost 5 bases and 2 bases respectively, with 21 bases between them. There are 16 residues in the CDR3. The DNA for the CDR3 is TGCAGCGTTCAACCCCTAGACGGCCTCCTAAACTATGGCTACACCTTC. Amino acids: CSVQPLDGLLNYGYTF.

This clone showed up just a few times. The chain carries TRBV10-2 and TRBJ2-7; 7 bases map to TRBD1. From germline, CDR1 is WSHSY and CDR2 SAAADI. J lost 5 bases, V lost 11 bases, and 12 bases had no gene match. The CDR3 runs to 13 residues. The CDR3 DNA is TGCGCCTCAAGCCACCAAGGGGGCGACGAGCAGTACTTC. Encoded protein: CASSHQGGDEQYF.

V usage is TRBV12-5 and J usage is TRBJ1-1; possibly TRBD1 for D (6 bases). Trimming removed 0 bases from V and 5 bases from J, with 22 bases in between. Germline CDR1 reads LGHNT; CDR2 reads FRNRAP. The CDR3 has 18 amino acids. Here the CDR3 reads CASGLVLGGANLRTEAFF. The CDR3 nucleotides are TGTGCTAGTGGTTTGGTACTGGGGGGGGCTAACTTACGGACTGAAGCTTTCTTT.

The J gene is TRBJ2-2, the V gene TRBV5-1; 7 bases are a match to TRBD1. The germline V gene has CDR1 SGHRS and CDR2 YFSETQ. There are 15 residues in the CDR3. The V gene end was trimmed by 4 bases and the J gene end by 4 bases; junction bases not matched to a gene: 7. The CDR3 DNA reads TGCGCCAGCAGCCCTGACAGGGTCTCCACCGGGGAGCTGTTTTTT. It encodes CASSPDRVSTGELFF. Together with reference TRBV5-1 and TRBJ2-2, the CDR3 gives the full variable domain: KAGVTQTPRYLIKTRGQQVTLSCSPISGHRSVSWYQQTPGQGLQFLFEYFSETQRNKGNFPGRFSGRQFSNSRSEMNVSTLELGDSALYLCASSPDRVSTGELFFGEGSRLTVL.

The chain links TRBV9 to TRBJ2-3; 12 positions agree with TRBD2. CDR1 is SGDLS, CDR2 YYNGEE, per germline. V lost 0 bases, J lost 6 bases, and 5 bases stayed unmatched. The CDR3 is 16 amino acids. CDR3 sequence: CASSVGLAGAGDTQYF. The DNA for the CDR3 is TGTGCCAGCAGCGTAGGACTAGCGGGGGCGGGGGATACGCAGTATTTT.

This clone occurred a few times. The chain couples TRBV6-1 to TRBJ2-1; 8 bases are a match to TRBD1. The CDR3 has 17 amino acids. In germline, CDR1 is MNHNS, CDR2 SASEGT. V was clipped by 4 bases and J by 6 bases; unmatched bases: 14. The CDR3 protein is CASSAGGRDRISNEQFF. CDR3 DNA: TGTGCCAGCAGTGCCGGGGGCCGGGACAGGATTTCCAATGAGCAGTTCTTC.

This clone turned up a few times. CDR3 sequence: CASSTSRDYNEQFF. The CDR3 DNA sequence: TGTGCCAGCAGTACTAGTAGGGACTACAATGAGCAGTTCTTC. V gene TRBV2 combines with J gene TRBJ2-1, with a weak D call TRBD2 (5 bases). Germline CDR1 and CDR2: SNHLY and FYNNEI. The V end lost 5 bases, the J end lost 3 bases, and 11 bases lay between the germline ends. The CDR3 has 14 residues.

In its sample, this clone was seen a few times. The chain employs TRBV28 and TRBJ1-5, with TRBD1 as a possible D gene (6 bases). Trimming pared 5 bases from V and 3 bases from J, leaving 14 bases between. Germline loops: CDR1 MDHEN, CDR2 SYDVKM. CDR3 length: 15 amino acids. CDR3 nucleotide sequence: TGTGCCAGCAGTGCCCCCGACAGGATCAATCAGCCCCAGCATTTT. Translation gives CASSAPDRINQPQHF.

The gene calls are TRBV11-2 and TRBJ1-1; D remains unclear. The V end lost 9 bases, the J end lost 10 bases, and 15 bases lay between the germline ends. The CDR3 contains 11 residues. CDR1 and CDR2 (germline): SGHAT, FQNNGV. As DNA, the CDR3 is TGTGCCAGTAGGGAGTGGCGGGTAGCTTTCTTT. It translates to CASREWRVAFF. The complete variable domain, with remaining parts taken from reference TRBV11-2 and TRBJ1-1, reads EAGVAQSPRYKIIEKRQSVAFWCNPISGHATLYWYQQILGQGPKLLIQFQNNGVVDDSQLPKDRFSAERLKGVDSTLKIQPAKLEDSAVYLCASREWRVAFFGQGTRLTVV.

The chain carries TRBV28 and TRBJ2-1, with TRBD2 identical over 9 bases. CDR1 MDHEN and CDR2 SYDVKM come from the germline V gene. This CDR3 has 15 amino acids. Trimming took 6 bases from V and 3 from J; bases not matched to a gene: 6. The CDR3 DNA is TGTGCCAGCAGACGAGGGACTAGCTTCTACAATGAGCAGTTCTTC. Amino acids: CASRRGTSFYNEQFF.

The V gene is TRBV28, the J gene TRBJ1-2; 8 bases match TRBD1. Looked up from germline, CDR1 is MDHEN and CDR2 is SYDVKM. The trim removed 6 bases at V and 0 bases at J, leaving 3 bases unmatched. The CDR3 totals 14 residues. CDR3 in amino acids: CASRTDRANYGYTF. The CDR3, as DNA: TGTGCCAGCAGAACGGACAGGGCTAACTATGGCTACACCTTC.